This entry describes one T cell receptor beta chain. This sample is drawn from a study of blood T cell repertoires in COVID-19. Study in general: The samples span acute and convalescent COVID-19 from the United States, Italy and Spain.

V was trimmed by 6 bases and J by 3 bases, leaving 9 bases between them. Germline V gene sequence: CDR1 MDHEN, CDR2 SYDVKM. CDR3 length: 13 amino acids. Authors' analysis steps: Counts of nucleated cells, estimated from reference gene primer amplification, were obtained. Only in-frame clones appear in the TCRdb table, and some are missing; sequencing was by immunoSEQ multiplex PCR. V and J calls and clone size come straight from that table; D and trimming were deduced from the DNA. Of a few hundred thousand clones in the sample, 89% are singletons; the top ten hold 3.5% to 5.5%. The sequenced material came from peripheral blood. The rearrangement uses TRBV28 and TRBJ2-1; D is possibly TRBD2 (5 bases). The sequence derives from a woman aged 40 to 49 who had recovered from COVID-19. CDR3 sequence: CASSGMGYNEQFF. In nucleotides, the CDR3 is TGTGCCAGCAGCGGGATGGGCTACAATGAGCAGTTCTTC.